This passage covers 2 T cell receptor beta chains from one sample sequenced in a study of T cells in Graves' hyperthyroidism and ophthalmopathy. Researchers amplified the TCR beta CDR3 regions from RNA transcripts. Initially, a first-round RT-PCR of the TCR CDR3 employed the HTBI primer set. TCRdb called the multiplex PCR reads again in MiXCR, with one record for every CDR3 protein. This sample yields 500,000 to 650,000 distinct CDR3 sequences, of which about 14% are seen a single time; around 12% belongs to the top ten. The sequencing input was blood. The receptors derive from a woman in her 50s with Graves' ophthalmopathy.

This clonotype showed up just a few times. A much larger clone is a single base away; this may be a read error. V and J are TRBV28 and TRBJ2-5; perhaps TRBD1 as D (7 bases). Germline V gene sequence: CDR1 MDHEN, CDR2 SYDVKM. V gave up 5 bases and J gave up 6 bases, with 22 bases separating them. The CDR3 is made up of 16 amino acids. The CDR3: CASSPGEARGAKTQYF. The CDR3 nucleotides are TGTGCCAGCAGTCCGGGCGAAGCCAGGGGGGCGAAGACCCAGTACTTC.

This clonotype was recorded many times. V and J are TRBV5-1 and TRBJ2-1; the D is unclear. Looked up from germline, CDR1 is SGHRS and CDR2 is YFSETQ. CDR3 length equals 13 residues. The V gene lost 5 bases and the J gene lost 4 bases, with 10 bases spanning the gap. CDR3 nucleotide sequence: TGCGCCAGCAGTTCCACAGATTACAATGAGCAGTTCTTC. It yields the protein CASSSTDYNEQFF.